This T cell receptor (beta chain) was captured in a study of blood T cell repertoires in COVID-19. Using immunoSEQ multiplex PCR, the repertoire was profiled, and TCRdb retains in-frame clones only, with some absent. Altogether about 90,000 clones are present, about 90% being singletons, with the ten largest covering approximately 18%. Trimming cost V 6 bases and J 2 bases, with 13 bases left between them. Germline V gene data show CDR1 as MNHEY and CDR2 as SVGAGI. The CDR3 is 14 residues long. This clonotype originated in a human donor in a cohort sampled during active COVID-19. The chain joins TRBV6-5 to TRBJ1-2; D is uncertain. Sequencing input: peripheral blood. CDR3 sequence reads: CASSHDAGNYGYTF. The CDR3 DNA is TGTGCCAGCAGCCACGACGCGGGGAACTATGGCTACACCTTC.